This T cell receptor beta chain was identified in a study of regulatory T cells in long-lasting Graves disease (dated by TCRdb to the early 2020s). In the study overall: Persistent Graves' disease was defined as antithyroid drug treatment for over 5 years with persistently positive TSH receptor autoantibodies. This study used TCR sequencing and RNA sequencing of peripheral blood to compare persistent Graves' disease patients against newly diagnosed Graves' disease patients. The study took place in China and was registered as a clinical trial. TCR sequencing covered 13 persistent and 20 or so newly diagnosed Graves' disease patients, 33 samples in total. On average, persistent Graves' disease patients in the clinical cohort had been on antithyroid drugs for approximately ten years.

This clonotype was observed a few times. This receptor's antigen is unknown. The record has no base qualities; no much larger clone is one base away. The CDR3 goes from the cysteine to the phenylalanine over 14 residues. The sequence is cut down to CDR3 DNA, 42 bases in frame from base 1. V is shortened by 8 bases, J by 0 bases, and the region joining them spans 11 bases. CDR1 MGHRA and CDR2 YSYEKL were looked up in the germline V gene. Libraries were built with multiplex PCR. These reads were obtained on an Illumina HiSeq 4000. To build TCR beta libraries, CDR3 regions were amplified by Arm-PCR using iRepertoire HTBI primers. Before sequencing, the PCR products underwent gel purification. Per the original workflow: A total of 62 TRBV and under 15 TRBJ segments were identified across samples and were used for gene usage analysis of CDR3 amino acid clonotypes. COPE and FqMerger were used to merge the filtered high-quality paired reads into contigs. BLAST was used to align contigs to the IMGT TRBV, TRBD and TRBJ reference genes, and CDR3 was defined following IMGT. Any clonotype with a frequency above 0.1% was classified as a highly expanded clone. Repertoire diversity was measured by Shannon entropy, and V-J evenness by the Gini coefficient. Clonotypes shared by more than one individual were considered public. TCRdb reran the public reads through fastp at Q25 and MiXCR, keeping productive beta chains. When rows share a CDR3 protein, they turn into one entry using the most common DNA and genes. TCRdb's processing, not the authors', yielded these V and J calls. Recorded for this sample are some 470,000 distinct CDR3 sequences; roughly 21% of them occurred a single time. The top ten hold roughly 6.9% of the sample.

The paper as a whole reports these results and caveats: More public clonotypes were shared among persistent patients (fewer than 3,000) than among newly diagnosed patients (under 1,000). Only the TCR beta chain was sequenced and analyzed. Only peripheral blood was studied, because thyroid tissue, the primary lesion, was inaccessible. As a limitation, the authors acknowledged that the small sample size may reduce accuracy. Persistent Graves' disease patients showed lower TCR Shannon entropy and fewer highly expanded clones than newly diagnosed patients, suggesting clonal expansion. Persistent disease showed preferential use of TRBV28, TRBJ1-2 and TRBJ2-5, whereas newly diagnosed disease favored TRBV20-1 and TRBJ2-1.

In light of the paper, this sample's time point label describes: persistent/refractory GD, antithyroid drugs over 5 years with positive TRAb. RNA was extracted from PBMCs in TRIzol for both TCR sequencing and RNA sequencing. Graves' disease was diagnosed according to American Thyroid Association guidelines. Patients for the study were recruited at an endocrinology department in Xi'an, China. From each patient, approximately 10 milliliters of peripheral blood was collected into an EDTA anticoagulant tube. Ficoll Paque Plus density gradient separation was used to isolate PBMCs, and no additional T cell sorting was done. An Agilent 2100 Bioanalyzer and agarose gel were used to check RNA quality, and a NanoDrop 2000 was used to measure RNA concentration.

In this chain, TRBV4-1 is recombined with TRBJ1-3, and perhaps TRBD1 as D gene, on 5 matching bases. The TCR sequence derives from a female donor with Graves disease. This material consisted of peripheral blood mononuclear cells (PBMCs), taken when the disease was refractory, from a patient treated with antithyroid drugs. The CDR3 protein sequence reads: CASGTWDSGNTIYF. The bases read TGCGCCAGCGGGACGTGGGACTCTGGAAACACCATATATTTT.